This paragraph covers one T cell receptor beta chain sequence. There is no known antigen for this receptor. Per-nucleotide qualities are absent, and no much larger clonotype sits a single base away. Reading the label with the study, this specimen's time point is: baseline before first vaccination. Samples from vaccinated people were obtained from the UK trials COV001 and COV002, which included a single-blind randomized controlled phase 2/3 trial of AZD1222 (ChAdOx1 nCoV-19) in healthy adults. For TCRbeta chain sequencing, PBMC samples were collected from trial participants at day 0 and at day 28 after the second dose. From V the trimming removes 5 bases and from J it removes 2 bases, while the gene matches leave 2 bases of the junction unaccounted for. The CDR3 sequence holds 12 residues, the cysteine and phenylalanine included. The retained sequence is limited to the CDR3, 36 bases, with the frame set at the first base. Reading the germline V gene (reference sequence) gives CDR1 GTSNPN and CDR2 SVGIG.

The data were obtained in a study of T cell responses to AZD1222 COVID-19 vaccine (dated by TCRdb to about 2021). With respect to the entire study: AZD1222 recipients whose second dose came at about 4 weeks and those whose second dose came at about 12 weeks were combined into one group, since spike-specific TCR depth and breadth did not differ between the two schedules. Trial participants were enrolled by age into 18-55, 56-69 and 70-plus year subgroups, with around 150, 28 and 57 TCR-sequenced participants respectively. TCR sequencing covered 233 trial participants: 200 to 210 given two doses of AZD1222 and 26 given two doses of MenACWY control vaccine.

The CDR3 regions of human TCRbeta chains were subjected to immunosequencing. Per the source publication's procedure: TCRs in the repertoires were matched against a reference library of SARS-CoV-2-specific TCRs that had been generated with the MIRA antigen-specificity platform. Breadth meant the fraction of unique TCRs that were SARS-CoV-2-associated, whereas depth meant the fraction of total T cells that were SARS-CoV-2-associated. Each spike-specific TCR was assigned to its reactive spike region and to a CD4 or CD8 class using the MIRA data. Log10-transformed breadth and depth values were compared by one-way ANOVA with Sidak's multiple comparisons tests. The source is immuneACCESS, and TCRdb retained only in-frame sequences with V and J called. Part of the clones is not carried over; for the studies checked, unresolved V genes explain less than half of this, and the remainder is unexplained. The DNA was the basis for D and trimming; V, J and clone size are from that table. Recorded for this sample are around 84,000 clones; 88% of them occurred a single time. Less than 6% of the sample is taken by the ten largest.

Beyond this particular receptor, the publication reports: Most participants were white British and females outnumbered males, and the authors suggested that clonal diversity may have been underestimated. Conclusions about previously exposed vaccinees are limited, since just 5 to 7 AZD1222 recipients were seropositive for SARS-CoV-2 at baseline. After two AZD1222 doses, both the breadth and the depth of spike-specific TCRs were significantly higher than at day 0 and than in MenACWY recipients. In the small 56-69-year group, the increase in depth fell short of significance, most likely because of low power. Vaccine-associated CD4 TCRs spanned the whole spike protein, with dominant responses in regions 160-218 and 743-854. Because no day 14 peak-response samples were available, the repertoires could be characterized only after the peak T cell response. Nearly half of unique spike-specific TCRs reportedly recognized epitopes outside regions mutated in the B.1.351 and B.1.1.7 variants.

Sequences were derived from peripheral blood, sampled on day 0 of AZD1222 vaccination. The TCR was taken from an adult in good health. The chain is made from TRBV30 and TRBJ1-2, with 7 junctional bases fitting TRBD1. The CDR3 amino acid sequence is: CAWDRANYGYTF. The nucleotide sequence is given as TGTGCCTGGGACAGGGCCAACTATGGCTACACCTTC.